The 24 T cell receptor beta chains listed next were all sequenced from one sample in a study of blood T cells in healthy people across ages. A second 7 to 11 cycle PCR used barcoded and J-beta primers. TCRdb independently ran MiXCR on the 5' RACE reads; one entry per CDR3 protein. The sample has 710,000 or so distinct CDR3 sequences; 32% are singletons. The sample consisted of blood. The source of these receptors is a woman older than 75 in good health.

CDR3 sequence (DNA): TGTGCCAGCAGCTTAAATCCGGGACTAGCGGGGGGCAGCTCCTACAATGAGCAGTTCTTC. It encodes CASSLNPGLAGGSSYNEQFF. V usage is TRBV7-2 and J usage is TRBJ2-1, with 15 bases aligning to TRBD2. Germline V gene sequence: CDR1 SGHTA, CDR2 FQGNSA. J was trimmed by 0 bases and V by 2 bases; bases with no gene match: 8. The CDR3 sequence is 20 residues long.

This clonotype was seen ten or more times. The V call is TRBV29-1, the J call TRBJ1-1; the match to TRBD1 covers 10 bases. The V and J ends lost 4 bases and 7 bases, in that order; junction bases with no gene match: 12. CDR1 and CDR2 from the germline V gene are SQVTM and ANQGSEA. This CDR3 contains 15 residues. The CDR3 is CSVVGTGQGVFEAFF. Written as DNA, the CDR3 is TGCAGCGTTGTCGGAACCGGACAGGGGGTTTTTGAAGCTTTCTTT.

The count of this clonotype is one. At one of its ends the junction is not consistent with the germline gene, which may arise from a read error. The chain couples TRBV12-3 or TRBV12-4 to TRBJ2-3, with D perhaps matching TRBD1 (6 bases). The CDR3 spans 16 residues. The CDR3 sequence is CASSFQGSVSTDTQYF. The CDR3 region has the DNA TGTGCCAGCAGTTTTCAGGGGAGTGTGAGCACAGATACGCAATATTTT.

V and J are TRBV6-5 and TRBJ1-2; D unclear. Trimming removed 2 bases at V and 4 bases at J, with 11 bases between. Germline assignment: CDR1 MNHEY and CDR2 SVGAGI. This CDR3 has 14 amino acids. CDR3 region: CASSYLGISYGYTF. The DNA of the CDR3 is TGTGCCAGCAGTTACCTAGGAATATCCTATGGCTACACCTTC.

This clonotype came up many times. The chain carries TRBV5-6 and TRBJ2-1, with D perhaps matching TRBD2 (6 bases). Germline V gene data show CDR1 as SGHDT and CDR2 as YYEEEE. Trimming removed 8 bases at V and 1 base at J, with 16 bases between. The CDR3 is 15 amino acids. The CDR3 sequence is CASSGTQDSYNEQFF. The DNA of the CDR3 is TGTGCCAGTTCCGGGACTCAGGATTCCTACAATGAGCAGTTCTTC.

In this sample, this clonotype turned up many times. V and J are TRBV2 and TRBJ2-7; TRBD1 is a possible D gene (6 bases). The V gene's germline CDR1 is SNHLY and CDR2 FYNNEI. V dropped 6 bases and J dropped 2 bases, with 8 bases sitting between them. This CDR3 comprises 12 residues. The CDR3 sequence is CASRTGAYEQYF. For the CDR3, the DNA is TGTGCCAGCAGGACAGGTGCCTACGAGCAGTACTTC.

This clonotype was observed many times. The chain joins TRBV5-1 to TRBJ2-1; D is perhaps TRBD2 (8 bases). In germline, CDR1 is SGHRS, CDR2 YFSETQ. The length of the CDR3 is 15 residues. Trimming took 0 bases from V and 10 from J, leaving 17 bases between them. The CDR3 protein is CASSLEVGLGGEQFF. The DNA of the CDR3 is TGCGCCAGCAGCTTGGAGGTGGGACTAGGGGGCGAGCAGTTCTTC.

This chain connects TRBV4-3 to TRBJ2-2; D unclear. The CDR3 contains 13 residues. V was pared by 7 bases and J by 7 bases, with 13 bases between. CDR1 is LGHNA and CDR2 is YSLEER in the germline V gene. CDR3 nucleotides: TGCGCCAGCACCCTGATAGCCGGCGGGGAGCTGTTTTTT. Amino acid sequence: CASTLIAGGELFF.

The chain links TRBV20-1 to TRBJ1-1, with 9 bases aligning to TRBD1. V trimming: 5 bases; J trimming: 7 bases; junction bases outside the gene matches: 2. The CDR3 sequence is 11 residues long. Germline-derived CDR1 and CDR2 are DFQATT and SNEGSKA (reference sequence). The chain's CDR3 is CSAGGQGEAFF. CDR3 nucleotides: TGCAGTGCTGGGGGACAGGGTGAAGCTTTCTTT.

The gene calls are TRBV4-2 and TRBJ1-1, with D hard to call. The V end was cut by 0 bases, the J end by 2 bases, with 13 bases between. This CDR3 contains 16 residues. Germline V CDR1 and CDR2: LGHNA, YNFKEQ. The CDR3 nucleotides read TGTGCCAGCAGCCAAGAGTTAGGACGGTTCAACACTGAAGCTTTCTTT. The encoded protein is CASSQELGRFNTEAFF.

The genes are TRBV7-3 and TRBJ1-2, with TRBD1 identical over 9 bases. Trimming removed 5 bases from V and 7 bases from J; junction bases left unmatched: 5. The CDR3 runs 13 residues. The germline gives CDR1 SGHTA, CDR2 FQGTGA. In nucleotides, the CDR3 is TGTGCCAGCAGCCCCCAGGGACAGGGTGGCTACACCTTC. Protein product: CASSPQGQGGYTF.

The chain uses TRBV20-1 and TRBJ2-5; 7 bases align to TRBD1. The CDR3 totals 13 residues. Germline V gene sequence: CDR1 DFQATT, CDR2 SNEGSKA (reference sequence). The CDR3 sequence: CSGDRQIQETQYF. In DNA form, the CDR3 reads TGCAGCGGGGACAGACAGATCCAAGAGACCCAGTACTTC.

Of note for this clonotype: This may come from a read error, since a much larger clone is one base off. V is TRBV9 and J is TRBJ2-1; tentative D call: TRBD2 (5 bases). Matching the DNA end better, TRBJ2-7 makes the J call doubtful. The CDR3 extends over 16 amino acids. CDR1 and CDR2 (germline): SGDLS, YYNGEE. The CDR3 DNA follows: TGTGCCAGCAGCCAGGTTGCGGGCAGCTCCTACAATGAGCAGTACTTC. It specifies CASSQVAGSSYNEQYF.

The chain combines TRBV6-4 with TRBJ2-2, with D unclear. The CDR3 totals 14 residues. Trimming took off 4 bases at V and 2 bases at J, with 8 bases between the two ends. The germline CDR1 and CDR2 sequences are MRHNA and SNTAGT. The chain's CDR3 is CASSVQVNTGELFF. CDR3 coding DNA: TGTGCCAGCAGTGTCCAGGTCAACACCGGGGAGCTGTTTTTT.

This clonotype was observed many times. The CDR3 DNA reads as TGCGCCAGCAGCCCGGTTCTGGGGACTAGCGGTGTCGCAGATACGCAGTATTTT. This gives the protein CASSPVLGTSGVADTQYF. The V call is TRBV5-1, the J call TRBJ2-3, with 11 bases identical to TRBD2. This CDR3 spans 18 amino acids. Germline loops: CDR1 SGHRS, CDR2 YFSETQ. The ends lost 4 bases at V and 4 bases at J; junction bases unmatched: 14. The entire variable domain, with the rest obtained from reference TRBV5-1 and TRBJ2-3, is as follows: KAGVTQTPRYLIKTRGQQVTLSCSPISGHRSVSWYQQTPGQGLQFLFEYFSETQRNKGNFPGRFSGRQFSNSRSEMNVSTLELGDSALYLCASSPVLGTSGVADTQYFGPGTRLTVL.

Comment on this clonotype: Here the CDR3 omits its conserved ending phenylalanine or tryptophan, so a read error is the likely source. The V and J genes are TRBV12-3 or TRBV12-4 and TRBJ2-3, with 14 bases identical to TRBD2. CDR3 length: 16 amino acids. The CDR3 protein is CASTGTSGGGTDAQYS. CDR3 bases: TGTGCCAGCACCGGGACTAGCGGGGGAGGCACAGATGCGCAGTATTCT.

The rearrangement links TRBV30 to TRBJ2-1; 10 bases line up with TRBD2. Germline V gene data show CDR1 as GTSNPN and CDR2 as SVGIG (reference sequence). This CDR3 is built from 14 residues. V shed 2 bases, J shed 8 bases, and the junction held 6 bases outside the gene matches. DNA for the CDR3: TGTGCCTGGAGTAGCGGGGGGGCCTTAGATGAGCAGTTCTTC. Protein: CAWSSGGALDEQFF.

There are many counts of this clonotype. The chain has TRBV7-9 and TRBJ1-4; D remains unclear. V lost 4 bases to trimming and J lost 0 bases, with 6 bases between them. Germline CDR1 is SEHNR and CDR2 is FQNEAQ (reference sequence). The CDR3 is 14 residues long. This CDR3 reads CASSSAATNEKLFF. The CDR3 DNA is TGTGCCAGCAGCTCAGCCGCAACTAATGAAAAACTGTTTTTT.

To note about this clonotype: A read error may explain this, as a much larger clone is one base away. The chain employs TRBV7-9 and TRBJ2-5, with D perhaps given as TRBD1 or TRBD2 (5 bases each). The CDR3 runs to 17 residues. Germline assignment: CDR1 SEHNR and CDR2 FQNEAQ (reference sequence). V dropped 0 bases and J dropped 2 bases, with 16 bases sitting between them. The CDR3 DNA is TGTGCCAGCAGCTTAGCCCGGGACGGCCTCCCTCAAGAGACCCAGTACTTC. Translation gives CASSLARDGLPQETQYF.

At least ten counts were recorded for this clonotype. The rearrangement uses TRBV20-1 and TRBJ1-6; 7 nucleotides line up with TRBD1. The CDR3 runs to 13 residues. CDR1 is DFQATT, CDR2 SNEGSKA, per germline (reference sequence). Trimming removed 6 bases from V and 6 bases from J; junction bases left unmatched: 5. Here the CDR3 DNA reads TGCAGTGCGGCCGGGACAGCTAATTCACCCCTCCACTTT. Protein sequence: CSAAGTANSPLHF.

This chain connects TRBV25-1 to TRBJ2-3, with D maybe TRBD2 (5 bases). CDR1 and CDR2 (germline): MGHDK, SYGVNS. With 2 bases removed from V and 3 bases from J, the gap between germline ends came to 12 bases. This CDR3 has 15 amino acids. DNA for the CDR3: TGTGCCAGCAGTGAACCCGGGGTTCGAACAGATACGCAGTATTTT. The encoded protein is CASSEPGVRTDTQYF.

This clonotype has more than one count but fewer than ten. This could be a read error, since a much larger clone is one nucleotide away. CDR3 bases: TGTGCCAGCAGCTTGAGGGCGGGGGCCACCCCCATGCTGGGTGAGCAGTACTTC. Protein product: CASSLRAGATPMLGEQYF. The J gene is TRBJ2-5, the V gene TRBV5-5; D perhaps matches TRBD2 (7 bases). The germline CDR1 and CDR2 sequences are SGHKS and YYEKEE (reference sequence). This CDR3 contains 18 residues. V was shortened by 1 base and J by 11 bases, with 30 bases between the two germline ends.

The chain carries TRBV7-2 and TRBJ2-1; 9 bases align to TRBD1. CDR1 and CDR2 (germline): SGHTA, FQGNSA. The CDR3 extends over 13 amino acids. The V gene end was trimmed by 6 bases and the J gene end by 12 bases; junction bases not matched to a gene: 9. The CDR3 reads CASRTGTGWGQFF. The CDR3 DNA follows: TGTGCCAGCAGGACCGGGACAGGGTGGGGGCAGTTCTTC. Full variable domain (rest looked up from reference TRBV7-2 and TRBJ2-1): GAGVSQSPSNKVTEKGKDVELRCDPISGHTALYWYRQSLGQGLEFLIYFQGNSAPDKSGLPSDRFSAERTGGSVSTLTIQRTQQEDSAVYLCASRTGTGWGQFFGPGTRLTVL.

The chain uses TRBV29-1 and TRBJ2-4; D call uncertain. Judging by the DNA end, TRBJ2-7 fits better; the J call may be wrong. CDR1 SQVTM and CDR2 ANQGSEA come from the germline V gene. The CDR3 has 12 residues. The CDR3 spells CSVGFHGHEQYF. CDR3 bases: TGCAGCGTTGGGTTCCACGGCCACGAGCAGTACTTC.